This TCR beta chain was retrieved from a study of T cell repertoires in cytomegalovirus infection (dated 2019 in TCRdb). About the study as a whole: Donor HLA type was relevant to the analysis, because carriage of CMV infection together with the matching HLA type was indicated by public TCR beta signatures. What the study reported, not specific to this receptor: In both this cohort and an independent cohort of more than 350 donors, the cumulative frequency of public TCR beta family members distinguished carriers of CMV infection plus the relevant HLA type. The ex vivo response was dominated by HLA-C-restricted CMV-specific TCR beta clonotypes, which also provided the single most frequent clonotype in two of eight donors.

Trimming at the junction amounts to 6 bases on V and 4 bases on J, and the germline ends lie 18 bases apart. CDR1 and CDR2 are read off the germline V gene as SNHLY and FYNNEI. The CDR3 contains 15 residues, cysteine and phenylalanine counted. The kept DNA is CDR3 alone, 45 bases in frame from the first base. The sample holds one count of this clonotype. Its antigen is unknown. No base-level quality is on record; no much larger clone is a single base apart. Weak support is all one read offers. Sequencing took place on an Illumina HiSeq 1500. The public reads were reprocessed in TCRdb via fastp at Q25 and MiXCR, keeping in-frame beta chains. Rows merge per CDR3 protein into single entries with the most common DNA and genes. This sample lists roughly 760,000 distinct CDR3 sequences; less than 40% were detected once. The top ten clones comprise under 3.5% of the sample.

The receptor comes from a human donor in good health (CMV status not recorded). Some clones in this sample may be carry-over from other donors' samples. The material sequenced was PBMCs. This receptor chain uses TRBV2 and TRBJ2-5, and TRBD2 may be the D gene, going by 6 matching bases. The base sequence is TGTGCCAGCAGCCGGGGGAGCCCCACGAGAGAGACCCAGTACTTC. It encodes CASSRGSPTRETQYF.